The rows below give T cell receptor beta chains drawn from one sample of a study of control samples from healthy donors and cancer patients. Profiling relied on immunoSEQ multiplex PCR, and the TCRdb table lists in-frame clones only, not all of them. The sample includes 55,000 to 65,000 clones, around 87% of them seen just once. The source material was PBMCs. Source of these receptors: a woman in her sixties or seventies with lung cancer. The CDR3 runs from the conserved cysteine through the conserved F or W. The D gene is left open where the match is weak. Size values are once, few and many counts, or a class for expanded clones, and some rows have none.

>TRBV19|TRBJ2-7|-|-
TGTGCCAGTAGCGGGGGATACGAGCAGTACTTC
CASSGGYEQYF
>TRBV2|TRBJ1-4|-|TRBD1
TGTGCCAGCAGAGGACAGGGGACATTTGCAACTAATGAAAAACTGTTTTTT
CASRGQGTFATNEKLFF
>TRBV10-3|TRBJ2-7|few|-
TGTGCCATCAGTGAGAGGACAGCTAGTTCCTACGAGCAGTACTTC
CAISERTASSYEQYF
>TRBV2|TRBJ2-3|-|-
TGTGCCAGCAGTGGTAGTTTAGACCCTAGCACAGATACGCAGTATTTT
CASSGSLDPSTDTQYF
>TRBV3-1/TRBV3-2|TRBJ2-7|-|TRBD2
TGTGCCAGCAGCCAAGGGGCGGGAGGGGCCTCCGAGCAGTACTTC
CASSQGAGGASEQYF
>TRBV19|TRBJ2-7|-|TRBD2
TGTGCCAGTAGTTCTAGCGGGGGACTTTATGAGCAGTACTTC
CASSSSGGLYEQYF
>TRBV7-9|TRBJ2-7|-|TRBD2
TGTGCCAGCAGCCCAGGGACTATCGGACTTTGGCAGTACTTC
CASSPGTIGLWQYF
>TRBV3-1/TRBV3-2|TRBJ2-1|-|TRBD2
TGTGCCAGCAGCCAAGATTCGGGCTTAGCGGGAGAAGGTGAGCAGTTCTTC
CASSQDSGLAGEGEQFF
>TRBV30|TRBJ2-2|-|TRBD2
TGTGCCTGGAGTGTACGGAGCGGGGCGAACACCGGGGAGCTGTTTTTT
CAWSVRSGANTGELFF
>TRBV14|TRBJ2-7|-|-
TGTGCCAGCAGCCCAAGGTCCCGGGTAGGACCCTACGAGCAGTACTTC
CASSPRSRVGPYEQYF
>TRBV6-5|TRBJ1-5|-|-
TGTGCCAGCAGTTACTCGACCGTGAACAATCAGCCCCAGCATTTT
CASSYSTVNNQPQHF
>TRBV5-1|TRBJ1-1|-|-
TGCGCCAGCAGCTCCTCAGGGCGGAACACTGAAGCTTTCTTT
CASSSSGRNTEAFF
>TRBV6-6|TRBJ2-7|-|TRBD1
TGTGCCAGCAGAGACCTAGGGACAGGAAGGTACGAGCAGTACTTC
CASRDLGTGRYEQYF
>TRBV7-9|TRBJ2-7|-|TRBD2
TGTGCCAGCAGCTTAAGGTCGGGAGGGCCGACCGAGCAGTACTTC
CASSLRSGGPTEQYF
>TRBV5-6|TRBJ1-1|once|-
TGTGCCAGCAGCTGGAACACTGAAGCTTTCTTT
CASSWNTEAFF
>TRBV28|TRBJ2-3|-|TRBD2
TGTGCCAGCAGTTCCCCTCGACTAGCGGGGTCCACAGATACGCAGTATTTT
CASSSPRLAGSTDTQYF
>TRBV7-3|TRBJ2-5|-|TRBD2
TGTGCCAGCAGCCCAGGAGGCGGGGGGTACCAAGAGACCCAGTACTTC
CASSPGGGGYQETQYF
>TRBV2|TRBJ1-3|-|-
TGTGCCAGCAGTGTAGGAGGAAACACCATATATTTT
CASSVGGNTIYF
>TRBV12-3/TRBV12-4|TRBJ1-2|-|TRBD1
TGTGCCAGCAGTCCGGGACAGGGAAACGGCTACACCTTC
CASSPGQGNGYTF
>TRBV6-5|TRBJ2-5|-|TRBD2
TGTGCCAGCAGAAGGACTAGCGGGGCTCAAGAGACCCAGTACTTC
CASRRTSGAQETQYF
>TRBV3-1/TRBV3-2|TRBJ2-3|-|-
TGTGCCAGCAGCCAACGTAAGAGCGGCCCCTCTGCCCAACTTTTCACAGATACGCAGTATTTT
CASSQRKSGPSAQLFTDTQYF
>TRBV3-1/TRBV3-2|TRBJ1-3|-|-
TGTGCCAGCAGCCAAGGGGATCTCTCTGGAAACACCATATATTTT
CASSQGDLSGNTIYF
>TRBV21-1|TRBJ1-1|-|-
TGTGCCAGCAGCAATTGCAGGGGAGGGGGGAACACTGAAGCTTTCTTT
CASSNCRGGGNTEAFF
>TRBV10-2|TRBJ1-2|-|-
TGCGCCAGCAGTGATGCCAAGGCCGGCGGCTACACCTTC
CASSDAKAGGYTF
>TRBV2|TRBJ2-7|-|-
TGTGCCAGCAGTTCGGAACAGGTCTCCTACGAGCAGTACTTC
CASSSEQVSYEQYF
>TRBV18|TRBJ2-3|-|-
TGTGCCAGCTCACGACGGACGTCGAGCACAGATACGCAGTATTTT
CASSRRTSSTDTQYF
>TRBV12-3/TRBV12-4|TRBJ1-2|-|-
TGTGCCAGCACTCGGGGGTGGACAGATGGCTACACCTTC
CASTRGWTDGYTF
>TRBV7-9|TRBJ2-1|-|-
TGTGCCAGCAGCTTAAGGCAGGGATCTTACAATGAGCAGTTCTTC
CASSLRQGSYNEQFF